Shown below are 10 T cell receptor beta chains from a single sample sequenced in a study of immune heterogeneity within non-small cell lung tumors. For each sample, template was around 650 ng of bulk tumor genomic DNA. Each primary tumor yielded several biopsies, collected far apart from one another at surgery. Each patient presented with untreated, newly diagnosed non-small cell lung cancer and received curative surgery. Using 32 V and 13 J primers, multiplex PCR amplified TCR beta CDR3. TCRdb processed the multiplex PCR reads anew with MiXCR; each CDR3 protein has one entry. The sample has around 29,000 distinct CDR3 sequences, 25% to 30% seen once. The sample comprised lung tumor tissue. The receptors here all came from a man aged 35-49 years with non-small cell lung cancer.

This clonotype was picked up a small number of times. This chain links TRBV3-1 with TRBJ2-1, with TRBD2 identical over 16 bases. CDR1 and CDR2 from the germline V gene are LGHDT and YNNKEL (reference sequence). V gave up 5 bases and J gave up 4 bases; unmatched junction bases: 8. CDR3 length: 18 residues. This chain's CDR3 is CASSRALGLAGGYNEQFF. The CDR3 DNA is TGTGCCAGCAGCAGGGCGTTGGGACTAGCGGGAGGGTACAATGAGCAGTTCTTC.

This clonotype was found many times. This sequence joins TRBV7-2 and TRBJ1-6, with D unresolved. In germline, CDR1 is SGHTA, CDR2 FQGNSA. CDR3 size: 15 residues. Trimming cost V 1 base and J 9 bases, with 13 bases left between them. The CDR3 sequence is CASSLEGGRTSPLHF. CDR3 bases: TGTGCCAGCAGCTTAGAGGGAGGAAGAACTTCACCCCTCCACTTT.

The J gene is TRBJ2-5, the V gene TRBV19; unclear D gene. The CDR3 sequence is 15 residues long. Looked up from germline, CDR1 is LNHDA and CDR2 is SQIVND (reference sequence). V lost 1 base to trimming and J lost 5 bases, with 14 bases between them. The CDR3 sequence is CASSIGGSVSETQYF. Here the CDR3 DNA reads TGTGCCAGTAGTATAGGTGGCTCCGTAAGCGAGACCCAGTACTTC.

This clonotype has a handful of counts. This chain's CDR3 is CASSLAGTGNSPLHF. The CDR3 DNA follows: TGTGCCAGCAGTTTAGCGGGGACAGGGAACTCACCCCTCCACTTT. This chain joins TRBV12-3 or TRBV12-4 and TRBJ1-6, with 9 bases identical to TRBD1. This CDR3 spans 15 amino acids. Trimming cost V 0 bases and J 10 bases; bases outside gene matches: 4.

V is TRBV10-3 and J is TRBJ1-1, with a possible D match to TRBD1 (5 bases). V was clipped by 6 bases and J by 6 bases, with 11 bases between them. This CDR3 spans 12 amino acids. Germline CDR1 is ENHRY and CDR2 is SYGVKD. As DNA, the CDR3 is TGTGCCATCAGGAGGCAGGGTGCTGAAGCTTTCTTT. Residues: CAIRRQGAEAFF.

This clonotype was observed at least ten times. The chain has TRBV12-3 or TRBV12-4 and TRBJ1-6; D may be TRBD1 (6 bases). The V and J ends lost 4 bases and 8 bases respectively, with 15 bases between them. This CDR3 is 15 amino acids long. CDR3 amino acids: CASSYMTGSHSPLHF. Here the CDR3 DNA reads TGTGCCAGCAGTTATATGACAGGTTCCCATTCACCCCTCCACTTT.

In its sample, this clonotype was seen a few times. The chain uses TRBV9 and TRBJ2-3; no reliable D call. Germline values: CDR1 SGDLS, CDR2 YYNGEE. CDR3 length equals 15 residues. Trimming removed 4 bases from V and 4 bases from J, with 16 bases in between. The CDR3 nucleotides are TGTGCCAGCAGCAAGGGTCCCTTAGTCGCAGATACGCAGTATTTT. It specifies CASSKGPLVADTQYF. Supplemented by reference TRBV9 and TRBJ2-3, the full variable domain reads DSGVTQTPKHLITATGQRVTLRCSPRSGDLSVYWYQQSLDQGLQFLIQYYNGEERAKGNILERFSAQQFPDLHSELNLSSLELGDSALYFCASSKGPLVADTQYFGPGTRLTVL.

The chain uses TRBV12-3 or TRBV12-4 and TRBJ1-3; D gene uncertain. The ends were cut back, 1 base at V and 6 bases at J, with 7 bases in the middle. The CDR3 length is 13 residues. This CDR3 is CASSLGPANTIYF. CDR3 coding DNA: TGTGCCAGCAGTTTAGGTCCTGCAAACACCATATATTTT.

This clonotype is medium-sized (0.01 to 0.1%) in the sample. The J gene is TRBJ2-7, the V gene TRBV19, with 9 bases that match TRBD2. CDR1 and CDR2 from the germline V gene are LNHDA and SQIVND (reference sequence). V dropped 5 bases and J dropped 5; count of bases not matched to a gene: 4. The CDR3 consists of 13 residues. The CDR3 DNA sequence: TGTGCCAGTAGTCGCGGGACTAGCAACGAGCAGTACTTC. Translating gives CASSRGTSNEQYF.

This clonotype showed up just a few times. V usage is TRBV12-3 or TRBV12-4 and J usage is TRBJ1-1, with D uncertain. The CDR3 has 13 residues. V gave up 5 bases and J gave up 2 bases, with 9 bases separating them. The CDR3: CASSRIFNTEAFF. The DNA of the CDR3 is TGTGCCAGCAGTCGGATTTTTAACACTGAAGCTTTCTTT.